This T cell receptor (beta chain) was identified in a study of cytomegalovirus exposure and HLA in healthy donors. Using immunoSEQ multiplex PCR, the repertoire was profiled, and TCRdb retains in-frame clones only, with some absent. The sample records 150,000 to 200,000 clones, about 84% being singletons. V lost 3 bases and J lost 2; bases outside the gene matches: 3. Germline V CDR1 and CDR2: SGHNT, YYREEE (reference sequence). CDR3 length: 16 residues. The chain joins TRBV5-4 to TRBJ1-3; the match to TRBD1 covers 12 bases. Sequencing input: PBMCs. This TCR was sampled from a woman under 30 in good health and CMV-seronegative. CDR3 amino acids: CASSSGTGGAGNTIYF. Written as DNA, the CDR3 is TGTGCCAGCAGCTCCGGGACAGGGGGCGCTGGAAACACCATATATTTT.